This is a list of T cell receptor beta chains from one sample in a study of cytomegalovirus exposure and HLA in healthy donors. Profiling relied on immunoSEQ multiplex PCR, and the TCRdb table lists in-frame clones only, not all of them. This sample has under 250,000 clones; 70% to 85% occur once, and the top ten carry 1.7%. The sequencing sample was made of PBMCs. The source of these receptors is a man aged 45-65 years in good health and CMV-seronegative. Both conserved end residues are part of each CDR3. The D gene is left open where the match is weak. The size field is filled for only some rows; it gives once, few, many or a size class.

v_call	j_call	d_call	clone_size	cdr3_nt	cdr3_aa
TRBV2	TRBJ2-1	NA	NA	TGTGCCAGCAGTGCCGGGAGCTCCTACAATGAGCAGTTCTTC	CASSAGSSYNEQFF
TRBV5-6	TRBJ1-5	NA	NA	TGTGCCAGCAGTTTGGGACGGGGTTGGGGCAATCAGCCCCAGCATTTT	CASSLGRGWGNQPQHF
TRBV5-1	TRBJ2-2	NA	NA	TGCGCCAGCAGCGCCGGTCCAGGGGAAACCGGGGAGCTGTTTTTT	CASSAGPGETGELFF
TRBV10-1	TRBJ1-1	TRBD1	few	TGCGCCAGCAGTGAGTCGGAGACAGGGAGAACTGAAGCTTTCTTT	CASSESETGRTEAFF
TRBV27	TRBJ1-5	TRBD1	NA	TGTGCCAGCAGTTCACCCAGGACAGGGGGTAAGAATCAGCCCCAGCATTTT	CASSSPRTGGKNQPQHF
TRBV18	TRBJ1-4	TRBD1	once	TGTGCCAGCTCTTATATTTCCGGACAGGGAACAACTAATGAAAAACTGTTTTTT	CASSYISGQGTTNEKLFF
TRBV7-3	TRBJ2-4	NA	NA	TGTGCCAGCAGCTCCCATGGCCAGGACATTCAGTACTTC	CASSSHGQDIQYF
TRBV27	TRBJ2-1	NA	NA	TGTGCCAGCAGTCCCTCAGCTAGCAGAAATGAGCAGTTCTTC	CASSPSASRNEQFF
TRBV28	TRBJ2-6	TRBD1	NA	TGTGCCAGCAGTCCCGAACAGGGGGCTGGGGCCAACGTCCTGACTTTC	CASSPEQGAGANVLTF
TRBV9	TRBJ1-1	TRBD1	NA	TGTGCCAGCAGCGCAGGCGGGACAGGGGTGACTGAAGCTTTCTTT	CASSAGGTGVTEAFF
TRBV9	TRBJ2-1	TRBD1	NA	TGTGCCAGCAGCCCCCGGACAGGGAGCTCCTACAATGAGCAGTTCTTC	CASSPRTGSSYNEQFF
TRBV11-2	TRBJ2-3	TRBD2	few	TGTGCCAGCAGGTCCCCGGGACTACGAACAGATACGCAGTATTTT	CASRSPGLRTDTQYF
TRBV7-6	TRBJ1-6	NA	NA	TGTGCCAGCAGCTCATCCCTAGGGGCAGTCGATTCACCCCTCCACTTT	CASSSSLGAVDSPLHF
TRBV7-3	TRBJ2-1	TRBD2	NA	TGTGCCAGCAGCTCCGATCTAGCGGGAGGGCCCTACAATGAGCAGTTCTTC	CASSSDLAGGPYNEQFF
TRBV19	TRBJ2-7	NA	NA	TGTGCCTCAACATCCCGGGACACCCCCTACGAGCAGTACTTC	CASTSRDTPYEQYF
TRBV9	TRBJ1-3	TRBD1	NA	TGTGCCAGCAGCGGGGACAGGACAAGGGGAAACACCATATATTTT	CASSGDRTRGNTIYF
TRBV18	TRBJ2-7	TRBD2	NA	TGTGCCAGCTCATCCGGGACTAGCGGGAGAGGCGAGCAGTACTTC	CASSSGTSGRGEQYF
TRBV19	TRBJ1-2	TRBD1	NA	TGTGCCAGTAGGGGTCGACAGGGCGATGGCTACACCTTC	CASRGRQGDGYTF
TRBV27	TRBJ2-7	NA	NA	TGTGCCAGCAGTTTATCGGGAGAGGGCCGTAAGCAGTACTTC	CASSLSGEGRKQYF
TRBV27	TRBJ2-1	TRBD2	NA	TGTGCCAGCAGGGGCGGGAGGGCCGCGTTAAATGAGCAGTTCTTC	CASRGGRAALNEQFF
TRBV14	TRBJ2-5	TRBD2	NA	TGTGCCAGCAGCCCAGGACTAGGCCAAGAGACCCAGTACTTC	CASSPGLGQETQYF
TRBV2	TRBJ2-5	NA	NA	TGTGCCAGCAGTGTAACGCGGGCTGGCCCCGGGGCCCAGTACTTC	CASSVTRAGPGAQYF
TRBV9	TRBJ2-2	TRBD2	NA	TGTGCCAGCAGCGCGGCTAGCGGGAACACCGGGGAGCTGTTTTTT	CASSAASGNTGELFF
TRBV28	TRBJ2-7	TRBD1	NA	TGTGCCAGCAGTACACCGGGACAGGGGATCCACGAGCAGTACTTC	CASSTPGQGIHEQYF
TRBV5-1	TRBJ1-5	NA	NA	TGCGCCAGCAGCCCATCCGGTAGCAATCAGCCCCAGCATTTT	CASSPSGSNQPQHF
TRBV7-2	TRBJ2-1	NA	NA	TGTGCCAGCAGCCTCACTAGGACCTCCTACAATGAGCAGTTCTTC	CASSLTRTSYNEQFF
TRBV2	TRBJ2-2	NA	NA	TGTGCCAGCAGGGCCACCAGGGGGAACACCGGGGAGCTGTTTTTT	CASRATRGNTGELFF
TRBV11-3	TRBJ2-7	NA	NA	TGTGCCAGCAGCGCCAGCCGGACTAACCGCTACGAGCAGTACTTC	CASSASRTNRYEQYF
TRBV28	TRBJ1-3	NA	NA	TGTGCCAGCAGTTTATTACAGGGCGCTGGAAACACCATATATTTT	CASSLLQGAGNTIYF
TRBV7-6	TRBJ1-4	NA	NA	TGTGCCACCGCTTTTCGCGGGGGGGTTAATGAAAAACTGTTTTTT	CATAFRGGVNEKLFF
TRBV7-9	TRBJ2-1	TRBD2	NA	TGTGCCAGCAGCTTCTTAGCGGGAGCGGGGTTCTTC	CASSFLAGAGFF
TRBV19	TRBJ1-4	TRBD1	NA	TGTGCCAGCTATGGACAGGTGAGCCATAATGAAAAACTGTTTTTT	CASYGQVSHNEKLFF
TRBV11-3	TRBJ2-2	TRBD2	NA	TGTGCCAGCAGCCGGGGACTAGCGGGAGCCTCCGGGGAGCTGTTTTTT	CASSRGLAGASGELFF
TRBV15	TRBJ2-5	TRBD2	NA	TGTGCCACCAGCGGACTAGCGGGGAACCAAGAGACCCAGTACTTC	CATSGLAGNQETQYF
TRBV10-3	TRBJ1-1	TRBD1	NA	TGTGCCATCAGTGAGTCGGGACAGGGATATGAAACTTTCTTT	CAISESGQGYETFF
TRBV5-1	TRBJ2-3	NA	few	TGCGCCAGCAGCTTGGCCACCCTGGAGACAGATACGCAGTATTTT	CASSLATLETDTQYF
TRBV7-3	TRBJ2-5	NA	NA	TGTGCCAGCAGCCAAGGTGGGGGGATTACAGAGACCCAGTACTTC	CASSQGGGITETQYF
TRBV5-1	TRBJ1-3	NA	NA	TGCGCCAGCAGCGCGGGAGGCTCTGGAAACACCATATATTTT	CASSAGGSGNTIYF